Described below is a single T cell receptor beta chain sequence and its context. Its antigen is still unknown. The germline V gene has CDR1 SGHVS and CDR2 FNYEAQ. V lost 1 base to trimming and J lost 7 bases, with 5 bases between them. The CDR3 consists of 12 residues. The sample belongs to a study of T cells in localized non-small cell lung cancer. Study-level findings and limits: In the blood, greater T cell density corresponded to longer overall survival. Adjacent lung exhibited a median of approximately 50 among the 100 most abundant tumor clones. Sequencing was limited to one tumor region, leaving the possibility of heterogeneity open. Tumor trailed uninvolved adjacent lung in T cell clonality, which peaked there.

Sequenced by immunoSEQ multiplex PCR; TCRdb stores in-frame clones only, minus some. This sample has around 130,000 clones, with about 90% found just once. This material consisted of peripheral blood, taken before any cancer treatment. This clonotype was obtained from a female donor over 55 with stage I lung adenocarcinoma. The V call is TRBV7-6, the J call TRBJ2-1; D not resolved. The CDR3 bases are TGTGCCAGCAGCTTAGATCGGAATGAGCAGTTCTTC. Its translation is CASSLDRNEQFF.